A single sample gave rise to the 27 T cell receptor beta chains below, sequenced in a study of T cell repertoires in cytomegalovirus infection. No antigen is known for these receptors. TCRdb independently ran MiXCR on the reads; one entry per CDR3 protein. The sample lists about 900,000 distinct CDR3 sequences, less than 35% occurring once. The sequencing here drew on cultured CD8+ T cells from PBMCs, taken from culture after CMV antigen stimulation. The receptor set was obtained from a human donor in good health (CMV status not recorded). Some clones in this sample may be carry-over from other donors' samples.

This clonotype has more than one count but fewer than ten. The V and J genes are TRBV6-5 and TRBJ1-2; TRBD1 might be the D (6 bases). The germline V and J ends were trimmed by 0 bases and 4 bases, with 18 bases remaining between them. This CDR3 comprises 17 residues. CDR1 and CDR2 from the germline V gene are MNHEY and SVGAGI. The CDR3 region is CASSYSPPGQSSYGYTF. The DNA for the CDR3 is TGTGCCAGCAGTTACTCGCCCCCTGGACAGTCGTCCTATGGCTACACCTTC.

This clonotype has just a few counts. The chain employs TRBV11-2 and TRBJ2-1, with TRBD2 matching 12 bases. V lost 5 bases to trimming and J lost 12 bases; unmatched junction nucleotides: 11. CDR1 and CDR2 (germline): SGHAT, FQNNGV. There are 15 residues in the CDR3. The CDR3 nucleotides are TGTGCCAGCAGCGGACTAGCGGGGCCCCCAAGTCGGCAGTTCTTC. Its protein product is CASSGLAGPPSRQFF.

The rearrangement uses TRBV9 and TRBJ1-1; D gene unclear. Germline values: CDR1 SGDLS, CDR2 YYNGEE. V lost 3 bases and J lost 11, with 8 bases in between. The CDR3 contains 10 residues. In DNA form, the CDR3 reads TGTGCCAGCAGCGCTACGCGGGCTTTCTTT. This codes for CASSATRAFF.

Only one count was recorded for this clonotype. The chain has TRBV6-5 and TRBJ1-2; 8 positions match TRBD1. This CDR3 contains 15 residues. CDR1 is MNHEY, CDR2 SVGAGI, per germline. V was pared by 1 base and J by 4 bases, with 5 bases of the junction left unmatched. Here the CDR3 reads CASSYLDRDIYGYTF. In nucleotides, the CDR3 is TGTGCCAGCAGTTACTTGGACAGGGATATCTATGGCTACACCTTC.

In this sample, this clonotype turned up many times. The chain recombines TRBV7-6 with TRBJ1-1; no clear D gene. V was pared by 1 base and J by 3 bases, with 15 bases between. The CDR3 sequence is 16 residues long. Germline CDR1 reads SGHVS; CDR2 reads FNYEAQ. CDR3 DNA sequence: TGTGCCAGCAGCTTAGTAGCGGCCATCGGGGACACTGAAGCTTTCTTT. Amino acid sequence: CASSLVAAIGDTEAFF.

CDR3 sequence reads: CASSHHTGIAGELFF. In DNA, the CDR3 is TGTGCCAGCAGCCATCATACAGGAATCGCCGGGGAGCTGTTTTTT. The rearrangement uses TRBV5-8 and TRBJ2-2; TRBD1 is a possible D gene (5 bases). This CDR3 contains 15 residues. V was shortened by 4 bases and J by 6 bases, with 16 bases between the two germline ends. CDR1 and CDR2 (germline): SGHTS, YDEGEE.

The rearrangement links TRBV6-6 to TRBJ1-6, with 7 bases that match TRBD1. The CDR3 extends over 16 amino acids. V lost 0 bases, J lost 5 bases, and 4 bases stayed unmatched. CDR1 MNHNY and CDR2 SVGAGI come from the germline V gene (reference sequence). CDR3 in DNA: TGTGCCAGCAGTTACTCTTGGGACAGCGATAATTCACCCCTCCACTTT. Encoded protein: CASSYSWDSDNSPLHF.

This clonotype appeared many times. The chain employs TRBV6-6 and TRBJ1-1; D remains ambiguous. Per germline, CDR1 MNHNY and CDR2 SVGAGI (reference sequence). The CDR3 is 13 amino acids. V was trimmed by 0 bases and J by 6 bases, leaving 8 bases between them. The CDR3 nucleotides read TGTGCCAGCAGTTACTCGAAAATCGCTGAAGCTTTCTTT. Protein sequence: CASSYSKIAEAFF.

The count of this clonotype is one. This chain uses TRBV11-2 with TRBJ1-6, with a tentative D call TRBD1 (5 bases). V shed 5 bases and J shed 6 bases, with 14 bases lying between them. The CDR3 has 15 residues. Germline CDR1 and CDR2: SGHAT and FQNNGV. CDR3 region: CASSQQESLNSPLHF. The DNA for the CDR3 is TGTGCCAGCAGCCAACAGGAATCACTTAATTCACCCCTCCACTTT.

This clonotype was counted once. The chain's CDR3 is CASSPDRGGSTEAFF. CDR3 bases: TGTGCCAGCAGCCCCGACAGGGGGGGTTCGACTGAAGCTTTCTTT. The chain couples TRBV7-3 to TRBJ1-1; 9 nucleotides match TRBD1. The junction had 9 bases not matched to a gene; V was cut back by 5 bases and J by 5 bases. The CDR3 is made up of 15 amino acids. Germline V gene sequence: CDR1 SGHTA, CDR2 FQGTGA. The variable domain in full, completed from reference TRBV7-3 and TRBJ1-1, reads GAGVSQTPSNKVTEKGKYVELRCDPISGHTALYWYRQSLGQGPEFLIYFQGTGAADDSGLPNDRFFAVRPEGSVSTLKIQRTERGDSAVYLCASSPDRGGSTEAFFGQGTRLTVV.

This clonotype appeared a few times. The chain is built from TRBV4-1 and TRBJ2-7, with 7 bases identical to TRBD1. After removal of 0 bases from V and 2 bases from J, the junction contained 4 bases not matched to a gene. Germline lookup yields CDR1 MGHRA and CDR2 YSYEKL. This CDR3 is built from 15 residues. The DNA for the CDR3 is TGCGCCAGCAGCCAAGAAGGGGGCAGAACCTACGAGCAGTACTTC. It is translated as CASSQEGGRTYEQYF.

V gene TRBV6-2 or TRBV6-3 combines with J gene TRBJ2-7; D gene uncertain. The CDR3 extends over 13 amino acids. Germline CDR1 reads MNHEY; CDR2 reads SVGEGT. Between the trimmed V and J ends, which lost 9 bases and 3 bases, there was a span of 15 bases. CDR3 loop: CASTRQAHYEQYV. The CDR3 bases are TGTGCCAGTACCCGCCAGGCTCACTACGAGCAGTACGTC.

This clonotype has just a few counts. In nucleotides, the CDR3 is TGTGCCAGCATCGATAGCGGGGGGTGGGATACGCAGTATTTT. It encodes CASIDSGGWDTQYF. This chain joins TRBV12-3 or TRBV12-4 and TRBJ2-3; 10 bases map to TRBD2. The V gene end was trimmed by 7 bases and the J gene end by 6 bases; junction bases not matched to a gene: 7. The CDR3 length is 14 residues.

The chain joins TRBV2 to TRBJ2-7; TRBD1 or TRBD2 may be the D gene (5 bases each). V was cut by 6 bases and J by 3 bases, with 21 bases left in between. CDR3 length equals 16 residues. CDR1 and CDR2 from the germline V gene are SNHLY and FYNNEI. The CDR3, as DNA: TGTGCCAGCAGGGATATGACCGGGACGGAGATCTACGAGCAGTACTTC. Translating it yields CASRDMTGTEIYEQYF.

This chain connects TRBV24-1 to TRBJ1-5; 7 bases match TRBD1. Germline assignment: CDR1 KGHDR and CDR2 SFDVKD. Germline trimming cut 1 base from V and 4 bases from J; bases unmatched to any gene: 6. CDR3 size: 16 residues. The CDR3 reads CATSDFPQGENQPQHF. The CDR3 DNA reads as TGTGCCACCAGTGATTTCCCGCAGGGGGAGAATCAGCCCCAGCATTTT.

This clonotype showed up many times. The chain employs TRBV5-6 and TRBJ2-7; 10 bases are a match to TRBD1. Losses at the gene ends were 4 bases for V and 5 bases for J; bases not matched to a gene: 6. The V gene's germline CDR1 is SGHDT and CDR2 YYEEEE. The CDR3 extends over 14 amino acids. DNA for the CDR3: TGTGCCAGCAGCGACGGGACAGGGGCCAACGAGCAGTACTTC. Translation: CASSDGTGANEQYF.

This chain links TRBV6-6 with TRBJ2-3; D gene uncertain. The CDR3 has 14 amino acids. V was cut by 1 base and J by 1 base, with 6 bases left in between. Germline CDR1 is MNHNY and CDR2 is SVGAGI (reference sequence). Here the CDR3 DNA reads TGTGCCAGCAGTTACTACGGTGGCACAGATACGCAGTATTTT. This gives the protein CASSYYGGTDTQYF.

Here the CDR3 reads CASSEDRFQETQYF. CDR3 nucleotides: TGTGCCAGCAGCGAAGATCGTTTTCAAGAGACCCAGTACTTC. J is TRBJ2-5 and V is TRBV7-9, with D hard to call. The V and J ends lost 5 bases and 2 bases respectively, with 12 bases between them. Germline V gives CDR1 SEHNR, CDR2 FQNEAQ (reference sequence). This CDR3 region has 14 residues.

The chain carries TRBV14 and TRBJ2-1; 9 bases match TRBD1. Germline CDR1 reads SGHDN; CDR2 reads FVKESK. The CDR3 consists of 17 residues. The J segment lost 4 bases and the V segment lost 4 bases, leaving 11 bases of the junction unmatched. The CDR3 region has the DNA TGTGCCAGCAGCCGACGATCCGGGACAGGGTTTTACAATGAGCAGTTCTTC. It yields the protein CASSRRSGTGFYNEQFF.

The chain combines TRBV4-1 with TRBJ1-1; D gene uncertain. Germline V gene lookup returns CDR1 MGHRA and CDR2 YSYEKL. The length of the CDR3 is 14 residues. The V and J ends lost 3 bases and 1 base respectively, with 9 bases between them. Here the CDR3 DNA reads TGCGCCAGCAGCCACGGGAACAGGAACACTGAAGCTTTCTTT. This encodes CASSHGNRNTEAFF.

V usage is TRBV24-1 and J usage is TRBJ2-3; D possibly matches TRBD1 or TRBD2 (5 bases each). Germline CDR1 and CDR2: KGHDR and SFDVKD. This CDR3 region has 17 residues. Between the trimmed V and J ends, which lost 5 bases and 4 bases, there was a span of 21 bases. The CDR3 protein is CATSGLFGGVGSDTQYF. In nucleotides, the CDR3 is TGTGCCACCAGTGGGCTGTTTGGGGGAGTAGGGTCAGATACGCAGTATTTT.

The J gene is TRBJ2-2, the V gene TRBV19; possibly TRBD2 for D (6 bases). The CDR3 runs to 14 residues. Per the germline V gene, CDR1 is LNHDA and CDR2 is SQIVND (reference sequence). The ends were cut back, 10 bases at V and 8 bases at J, with 20 bases in the middle. The CDR3, as DNA: TGTGCCACCCAGGGCCGACTAGTTACGGGGGAGCTGTTTTTT. Translation gives CATQGRLVTGELFF.

The chain couples TRBV27 to TRBJ2-1; 11 bases agree with TRBD1. V lost 7 bases to trimming and J lost 7 bases; unmatched junction nucleotides: 9. Germline loops: CDR1 MNHEY, CDR2 SMNVEV (reference sequence). CDR3 length: 15 residues. The CDR3 here is CASNLRDRGLNEQFF. CDR3 in DNA: TGTGCCAGCAACCTCCGGGACAGGGGGTTGAATGAGCAGTTCTTC.

Turning to this clonotype: This may be a read error, as it is one base from a much larger clone. The genes are TRBV7-6 and TRBJ2-3; 7 nucleotides match TRBD1. The germline V gene encodes CDR1 SGHVS and CDR2 FNYEAQ. The length of the CDR3 is 14 residues. V was clipped by 5 bases and J by 3 bases; unmatched bases: 5. CDR3 sequence reads: CASSPRGQTDTQYF. The DNA of the CDR3 is TGTGCCAGCAGCCCAAGGGGGCAGACAGATACGCAGTATTTT.

The chain has TRBV2 and TRBJ2-3; the match to TRBD1 covers 11 bases. The CDR3 extends over 15 amino acids. Germline assignment: CDR1 SNHLY and CDR2 FYNNEI. V shed 9 bases, J shed 4 bases, and the junction held 9 bases outside the gene matches. CDR3 sequence reads: CARNWGTGGADTQYF. The CDR3 DNA is TGTGCCAGAAACTGGGGGACAGGGGGAGCAGATACGCAGTATTTT.

This sequence joins TRBV27 and TRBJ2-4; 7 bases are a match to TRBD2. Germline V gives CDR1 MNHEY, CDR2 SMNVEV (reference sequence). With V trimmed by 2 bases and J by 0 bases, 7 bases remained unmatched. The CDR3 extends over 17 amino acids. The CDR3 DNA sequence: TGTGCCAGCAGTTTACGCTCCCGGGGGGTAGCCAAAAACATTCAGTACTTC. Translation gives CASSLRSRGVAKNIQYF.

The genes are TRBV5-5 and TRBJ2-5, with 8 bases matching TRBD1. The CDR3 length is 19 residues. V trimming: 0 bases; J trimming: 3 bases; junction bases outside the gene matches: 16. The germline V gene has CDR1 SGHKS and CDR2 YYEKEE (reference sequence). This chain's CDR3 is CASSLEAGWTGSLKETQYF. CDR3 bases: TGTGCCAGCAGCTTGGAGGCGGGGTGGACAGGGAGTCTTAAAGAGACCCAGTACTTC.